The present entry profiles one TCR beta chain with its context. This clonotype was counted ten times or more. Its binding antigen is unknown. No qualities accompany the bases; no much larger clone lies one base away. The data derive from a study of Graves' ophthalmopathy and Graves' hyperthyroidism (dated by TCRdb to between 2018 and 2020). Some background on the complete study: Peripheral blood samples were taken at the time of initial diagnosis, before any treatment was given. To explore V-J signatures distinguishing ophthalmopathy from hyperthyroidism, a discovery set of some 100 patients (roughly 45 ophthalmopathy, 57 stable hyperthyroidism) was enrolled. The 85 to 100 discovery patients were randomly split 7:3 into training and test sets. In roughly 6 hyperthyroidism patients, T-cell repertoires of thyroid tissue and blood were compared. In total, 135 blood samples were TCR-sequenced: approximately 42 ophthalmopathy, some 72 hyperthyroidism and approximately 17 hyperthyroidism-to-ophthalmopathy patients. After sampling, hyperthyroidism patients received methimazole starting at 30 mg daily, and ophthalmopathy patients received high-dose intravenous methylprednisolone. An independent validation cohort was composed of roughly 19 hyperthyroidism patients and around 16 patients who later progressed from hyperthyroidism to ophthalmopathy. To tell Graves' ophthalmopathy apart from Graves' hyperthyroidism, and to predict which patients would progress to ophthalmopathy, the study relied on TCR beta repertoire signatures.

For repertoire sequencing, TCR beta CDR3 regions were amplified from RNA transcripts. The first round of RT-PCR was done with HTBI primers and the Qiagen OneStep RT-PCR kit, and was followed by a second round of multiplex PCR, then size selection and purification. Libraries were sequenced paired-end with 100 bp reads on an Illumina HiSeq2000. From the authors' description of their analysis: SOAPnuke was used for read processing, and reads with adapters, uncalled bases, a mean Phred below 15, or no exact constant-primer or identifier match were discarded. High-quality paired reads were merged with COPE v1.2.5. Each unique nucleotide sequence was treated as a clonotype, and MiTCR v1.1 was used to align the clonotypes to the IMGT TRB V, D and J references. The analysis was limited to V-J combinations with a frequency above 0.0001, which together covered just over 98% of the repertoires. A TCR clonal expansion and chaos score per V-J combination was defined as the ratio of F50 clonal expansion to chaos observed in the TCRdist matrix. Welch's t-statistics and random forest were used to narrow the features down to approximately twelve V-J combinations, which were then fed into a naive Bayes classifier. The Morisita-Horn index was used to measure how similar the thyroid and blood repertoires were. The public reads were reprocessed in TCRdb via fastp at Q25 and MiXCR, keeping in-frame beta chains. Rows matching on CDR3 protein sequence are summarized as one entry with the most common DNA and genes. The V and J calls, along with clone size, are taken from TCRdb and not from the paper's own processing. For this sample there are about 620,000 distinct CDR3 sequences; approximately 21% appear just once. In total, the top ten clones hold around 7% of the sample.

Stable hyperthyroidism was defined as no progression to ophthalmopathy within 18 months of follow-up. Hyperthyroidism patients were newly diagnosed, were aged 18 to 65 years, and had a disease duration under 2 months. Anyone with other autoimmune diseases, uncontrolled infections, pregnancy or lactation was excluded from the study. Diagnosis relied on clinical symptoms, serum thyroxine, TRAb, thyroid ultrasound and orbital computed tomography. PBMCs were isolated from about 9.1 ml of fresh peripheral blood by Ficoll-Paque density gradient centrifugation. Total RNA was extracted with Trizol reagent and quality-checked on an Agilent 2100 Bioanalyzer. The CDR3 measures 16 amino acids from cysteine to phenylalanine. Of all the DNA, just the CDR3 is kept, 48 bases in frame from base 1. CDR1 is given as SQVTM and CDR2 as ANQGSEA, both from the germline V gene. V loses 4 bases, J loses 4 bases, and the germline ends lie 17 bases apart.

What the work shows at the level of the full study, not this receptor alone: Sample size was not statistically predetermined, and group allocation was not concealed from the investigators. In cross-validation, the 13-signature model distinguished ophthalmopathy from stable hyperthyroidism with 87.88% sensitivity and roughly 81% specificity, while in the test set the corresponding values were about 80% and 75%. Most expanded thyroid clonotypes with a frequency above 0.001 also appeared in blood, which suggests that blood repertoires may reflect the immune response in the thyroid. In validation, the model predicted ophthalmopathy progression with about 71% sensitivity and less than 80% specificity; 12 predicted patients were CT-confirmed with GO in a median of approximately six months.

This sequence uses TRBV29-1 and TRBJ2-6; the D element might be TRBD1 or TRBD2, as each aligns at 5 bases. This TCR was sampled from a woman aged 18-29 years with stable Graves' hyperthyroidism. Some clones in this sample may be carry-over from other donors' samples. Donor details come from another sample of the same person, matched by shared clones. Sequencing used peripheral blood. The base sequence is TGCAGCGTTGGTCGGGACGACGCACCCGGGGCCAACGTCCTGACTTTC. The resulting protein is CSVGRDDAPGANVLTF.